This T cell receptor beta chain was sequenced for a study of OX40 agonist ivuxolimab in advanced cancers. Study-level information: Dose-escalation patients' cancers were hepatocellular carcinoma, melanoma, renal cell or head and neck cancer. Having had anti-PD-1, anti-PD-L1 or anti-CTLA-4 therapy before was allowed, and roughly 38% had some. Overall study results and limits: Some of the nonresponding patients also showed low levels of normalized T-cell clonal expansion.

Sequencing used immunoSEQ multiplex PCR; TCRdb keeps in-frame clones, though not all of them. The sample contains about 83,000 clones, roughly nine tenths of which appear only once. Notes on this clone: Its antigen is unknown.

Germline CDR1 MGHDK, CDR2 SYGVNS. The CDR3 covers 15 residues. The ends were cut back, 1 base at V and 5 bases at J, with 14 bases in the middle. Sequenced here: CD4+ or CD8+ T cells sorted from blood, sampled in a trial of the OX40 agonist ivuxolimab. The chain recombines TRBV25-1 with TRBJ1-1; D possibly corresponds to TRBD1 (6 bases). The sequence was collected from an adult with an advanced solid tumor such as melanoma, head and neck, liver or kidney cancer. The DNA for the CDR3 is TGTGCCAGCAGTGAATTCGACGGAGGGGGGACTGAAGCTTTCTTT. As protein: CASSEFDGGGTEAFF.